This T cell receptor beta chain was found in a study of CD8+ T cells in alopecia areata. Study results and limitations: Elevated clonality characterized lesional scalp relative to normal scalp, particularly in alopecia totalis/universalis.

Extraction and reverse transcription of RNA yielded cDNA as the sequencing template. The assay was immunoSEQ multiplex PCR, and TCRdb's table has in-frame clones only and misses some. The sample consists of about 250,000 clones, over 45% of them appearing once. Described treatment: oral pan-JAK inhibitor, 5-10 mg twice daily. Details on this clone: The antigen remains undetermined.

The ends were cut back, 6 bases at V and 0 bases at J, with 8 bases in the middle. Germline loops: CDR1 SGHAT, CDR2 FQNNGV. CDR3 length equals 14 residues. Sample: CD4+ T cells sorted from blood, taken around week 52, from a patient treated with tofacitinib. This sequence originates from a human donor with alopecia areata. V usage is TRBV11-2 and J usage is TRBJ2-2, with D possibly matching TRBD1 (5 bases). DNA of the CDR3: TGTGCCAGCAGGTGGGGCCCGAACACCGGGGAGCTGTTTTTT. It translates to CASRWGPNTGELFF.